A single sample is the source of the 29 T cell receptor beta chains below, sequenced in a study of tumor-infiltrating lymphocytes in primary liver carcinoma. Starting material of about 480 ng total RNA yielded TCR beta cDNA via a constant-region primer. Library construction for TCR beta comprised three nested multiplex PCR rounds performed with slightly modified ARM-PCR. The study ran its first two PCR rounds for nine to ten cycles each, using TRBV1-TRBV30 forward primers and a C-beta reverse primer. TCRdb reprocessed the multiplex PCR reads with MiXCR, giving one entry per CDR3 protein. The data contain 300,000 to 400,000 distinct CDR3 sequences, more than 55% of them singletons. They got blood RNA out of unsorted whole blood and also pulled out germline DNA. Sequencing was done on a sample of peripheral blood. The receptor source for this set is a man aged 40-50 years with primary liver carcinoma and hepatitis B virus infection.

Many counts were recorded for this clonotype. This rearrangement joins TRBV29-1 to TRBJ1-2; no clear D. Germline V gene sequence: CDR1 SQVTM, CDR2 ANQGSEA. CDR3 length: 10 residues. V was shortened by 4 bases and J by 6 bases, with 6 bases between the two germline ends. The CDR3 bases are TGCAGCGTTGTGGCTAATGGCTACACCTTC. This codes for CSVVANGYTF.

This clonotype was found many times. The chain combines TRBV6-5 with TRBJ2-5, with D maybe TRBD1 (5 bases). Trimming shortened V by 7 bases and J by 5 bases, and 14 bases separated the two germline ends. The CDR3 runs 13 residues. Germline loops: CDR1 MNHEY, CDR2 SVGAGI. CDR3: CASTRTRLETQYF. The DNA of the CDR3 is TGTGCCAGCACCCGGACACGCCTGGAGACCCAGTACTTC.

This clonotype was detected many times. The chain combines TRBV4-1 with TRBJ1-5; tentative D call: TRBD1 (6 bases). V was cut by 0 bases and J by 3 bases, with 12 bases left in between. The CDR3 is made up of 16 amino acids. The V gene's germline CDR1 is MGHRA and CDR2 YSYEKL. CDR3 residues: CASSQEVDRPNQPQHF. The CDR3 DNA sequence: TGCGCCAGCAGCCAAGAAGTGGACAGACCCAATCAGCCCCAGCATTTT.

As regards this clonotype: A clone one base away is much larger, so this may be a read error. The rearrangement links TRBV29-1 to TRBJ2-7; 7 bases agree with TRBD2. The CDR3 length is 13 residues. Germline V gene sequence: CDR1 SQVTM, CDR2 ANQGSEA. The DNA for the CDR3 is TGCAGCGTTGTGGGCGGGAGCTTCGACGAGCGGTACTTC. Its translation is CSVVGGSFDERYF.

As for this clonotype: A read error may be the cause here, since a much bigger clone is one base away. No conserved phenylalanine or tryptophan ends this CDR3, so it is likely a read error. This chain uses TRBV10-3 with TRBJ1-4, with 9 bases lining up with TRBD1. The CDR3 is 13 amino acids. With 10 bases clipped from V and 5 bases from J, the junction kept 5 bases outside the gene matches. Germline-derived CDR1 and CDR2 are ENHRY and SYGVKD. The CDR3 protein is CATNRGQNEKLFS. In DNA, the CDR3 is TGTGCCACTAACAGGGGGCAGAATGAAAAACTGTTTTCT.

V and J are TRBV11-3 and TRBJ2-5; D perhaps matches TRBD2 (6 bases). The germline gives CDR1 SGHNT, CDR2 YENEEA. The CDR3 is 16 residues long. Deletions cut 5 bases from V and 1 base from J, with 17 bases between. The CDR3 spells CASSLGSGLAQETQYF. The DNA for the CDR3 is TGTGCCAGCAGCCTAGGATCGGGACTGGCCCAAGAGACCCAGTACTTC.

The V and J genes are TRBV14 and TRBJ2-2; possible D gene TRBD2, 6 bases. CDR1 and CDR2 from the germline V gene are SGHDN and FVKESK. V gave up 7 bases and J gave up 4 bases, with 19 bases separating them. The CDR3 totals 16 residues. The CDR3 sequence: CASNVQSGRGTGELFF. CDR3 DNA sequence: TGTGCCAGCAACGTTCAGTCCGGGCGGGGCACCGGGGAGCTGTTTTTT.

As regards this clonotype: An end of the junction does not agree with germline; a read error may underlie this. The J gene is TRBJ1-1, the V gene TRBV11-1; tentative D call: TRBD1 (5 bases). In germline, CDR1 is SGHAT, CDR2 FQDESV (reference sequence). CDR3 length: 16 amino acids. The CDR3: CASSSQNLGVRTEAFF. Here the CDR3 DNA reads TGTGCCAGCAGCTCGCAAAATTTAGGGGTTCGGACTGAAGCTTTCTTC.

In regard to this clonotype: A much more abundant neighbour one base away suggests this may be a read error. The chain is built from TRBV12-3 or TRBV12-4 and TRBJ1-5; 8 positions match TRBD1. With 8 bases clipped from V and 5 bases from J, the junction kept 5 bases outside the gene matches. The CDR3 has 13 residues. CDR3 DNA sequence: TGTGCCAGCGGTTCGGACAGGGATCAGCCCCAGCATTTT. This encodes CASGSDRDQPQHF.

Note on this clonotype: A read error is likely, as this CDR3 ends without the conserved phenylalanine or tryptophan. The limits of the CDR3 on the DNA are not certain, so only TCRdb's listed CDR3 is given. The rearrangement joins TRBV11-2 to TRBJ2-2. Ends included, the CDR3 has 16 residues. CDR1 SGHAT and CDR2 FQNNGV come from the germline V gene. Here the CDR3 reads CASSLFPVGWVGELFL.

The chain is built from TRBV11-2 and TRBJ1-4, with 7 bases that match TRBD1. Germline V gene sequence: CDR1 SGHAT, CDR2 FQNNGV. The CDR3 is 15 amino acids. V lost 5 bases and J lost 7; bases outside the gene matches: 10. The CDR3 DNA follows: TGTGCCAGCAGCATTCTGGGACAGAATAGTGAAAAACTGTTTTTT. Translation gives CASSILGQNSEKLFF.

The CDR3 bases are TGTGCCAGCAGCTTGAATCATGGTTCCCTAAATGAGCGTGAGCAGTTCTTC. Its translation: CASSLNHGSLNEREQFF. V gene TRBV13 combines with J gene TRBJ2-1; D gene uncertain. This CDR3 has 17 amino acids. V was shortened by 3 bases and J by 9 bases, with 24 bases between the two germline ends. Per germline, CDR1 PRHDT and CDR2 FYEKMQ (reference sequence).

Comments on this clonotype: Just one base apart from a much larger clone, this may be a read error. The chain recombines TRBV4-2 with TRBJ2-1, with TRBD2 matching over 8 bases. V lost 0 bases, J lost 15 bases, and 10 bases stayed unmatched. This CDR3 contains 14 residues. Germline CDR1 is LGHNA and CDR2 is YNFKEQ. The CDR3 protein is CASSQEAGGRWVFF. In DNA form, the CDR3 reads TGTGCCAGCAGCCAAGAAGCTGGCGGGAGGTGGGTGTTCTTC.

For this clonotype: The junction departs from the called germline gene at one end, perhaps through a read error. The V gene is TRBV6-5, the J gene TRBJ2-7; D call uncertain. The CDR3 consists of 14 residues. Germline loops: CDR1 MNHEY, CDR2 SVGAGI. CDR3 nucleotide sequence: TGTGCCAGCAGTTCAAGTCCGATCCCCTACGAGCAGTGCTTC. Translating it yields CASSSSPIPYEQCF.

Concerning this clonotype: At one end the junction does not follow the germline gene, possibly because of a read error. The chain has TRBV11-2 and TRBJ2-7, with D maybe TRBD1 (5 bases). This CDR3 has 12 residues. Germline values: CDR1 SGHAT, CDR2 FQNNGV. The CDR3 reads CASNHQGYEEYF. CDR3 nucleotides: TGTGCCAGCAACCACCAGGGCTACGAGGAGTACTTC.

Comments on this clonotype: This could be a read error, since a much larger clone is one nucleotide away. V gene TRBV29-1 combines with J gene TRBJ2-1; 9 nucleotides agree with TRBD1. This CDR3 region has 13 residues. Germline V gene lookup returns CDR1 SQVTM and CDR2 ANQGSEA. CDR3 in DNA: TGCGGCGTGAAAGGGACAGGGTACAATGAGCAGTTCTTC. Translation gives CGVKGTGYNEQFF.

This clonotype was counted between two and nine times. J is TRBJ2-5 and V is TRBV25-1; either TRBD1 or TRBD2 may fit D (5 bases each). Germline CDR1 MGHDK, CDR2 SYGVNS. The CDR3 is 13 amino acids. V was shortened by 7 bases and J by 0 bases, with 9 bases between the two germline ends. Here the CDR3 DNA reads TGTGCCAGCAAGGGACCGTACCAAGAGACCCAGTACTTC. Its translation: CASKGPYQETQYF.

Turning to this clonotype: It may be a read error: a sequence one base away is much more abundant. V gene TRBV30 combines with J gene TRBJ1-1; D is undetermined. Trimming took 5 bases from V and 8 from J, leaving 12 bases between them. CDR1 and CDR2 from the germline V gene are GTSNPN and SVGIG (reference sequence). The CDR3 is 11 residues long. The CDR3 sequence: CAWGAMVEAFF. CDR3 DNA sequence: TGTGCCTGGGGTGCCATGGTGGAAGCTTTCTTT.

About this clonotype itself: A junction boundary mismatches the germline segment, possibly from a read error. This sequence joins TRBV24-1 and TRBJ2-5; D might be TRBD1 (6 bases). There are 13 residues in the CDR3. From germline, CDR1 is KGHDR and CDR2 SFDVKD. This CDR3 is CDTSRTVQETQYF. CDR3 DNA: TGTGACACCAGTCGGACAGTCCAAGAGACCCAGTACTTC.

As regards this clonotype: A much larger clone is a single base away; this may be a read error. This rearrangement joins TRBV6-5 to TRBJ2-1; 7 bases line up with TRBD2. V gave up 11 bases and J gave up 7 bases; unmatched junction bases: 17. From germline, CDR1 is MNHEY and CDR2 SVGAGI. There are 15 residues in the CDR3. The CDR3 reads CACSPPAGYGNEQFF. CDR3 in DNA: TGTGCCTGCTCTCCTCCAGCGGGATATGGTAATGAGCAGTTCTTC.

Notes on this clonotype: A much bigger clone sits one base away, suggesting this may be a read error. V and J are TRBV12-5 and TRBJ1-1; possibly TRBD1 for D (6 bases). Trimming shortened V by 4 bases and J by 10 bases, and 10 bases separated the two germline ends. The CDR3 length is 11 residues. Germline CDR1 LGHNT, CDR2 FRNRAP. The CDR3 loop is CASGSGQRAFF. CDR3 bases: TGTGCTAGTGGTTCTGGACAGAGAGCTTTCTTT.

This clonotype has a count of ten or more. V gene TRBV4-1 combines with J gene TRBJ2-5; a weak D match, TRBD2 (6 bases). The CDR3 is 15 amino acids. The V and J ends lost 4 bases and 6 bases respectively, with 18 bases between them. The germline CDR1 and CDR2 sequences are MGHRA and YSYEKL. This CDR3 reads CASSLTAGTQQTQYF. DNA for the CDR3: TGCGCCAGCAGCCTAACAGCCGGGACTCAGCAGACCCAGTACTTC.

As to this clonotype: A much larger clone lies a single base off, so this may be a read error. This chain links TRBV6-1 with TRBJ2-7; tentatively, D is TRBD2 (5 bases). Trimming removed 8 bases at V and 5 bases at J, with 22 bases between. CDR1 is MNHNS and CDR2 is SASEGT in the germline V gene. The CDR3 is made up of 15 amino acids. This CDR3 reads CASLRRAYLDHEQYF. In DNA, the CDR3 is TGTGCCAGCTTAAGGCGGGCCTACCTTGACCACGAGCAGTACTTC.

Many counts were recorded for this clonotype. V and J are TRBV29-1 and TRBJ2-7; D may be TRBD1 or TRBD2 (6 bases each). Germline assignment: CDR1 SQVTM and CDR2 ANQGSEA. The germline V and J ends were trimmed by 2 bases and 5 bases, with 13 bases remaining between them. The CDR3 is 13 amino acids. CDR3 nucleotide sequence: TGCAGCGTTGAAAAGACGGGGGCTAACGAGCAGTACTTC. It encodes CSVEKTGANEQYF.

Worth noting for this clonotype: One base away lies a much larger clone, so this may be a sequencing read error. V and J are TRBV10-3 and TRBJ2-4; tentatively, D is TRBD2 (6 bases). Germline CDR1 ENHRY, CDR2 SYGVKD. This CDR3 contains 14 residues. The CDR3 DNA follows: TGTGCCCTCAGTGAAACGGGAGTGGCGAACATTCAGTACTTC. This translates into CALSETGVANIQYF.

Concerning this clonotype: A read error is possible here, since a much larger clone lies one base away. The rearrangement uses TRBV4-2 and TRBJ2-2; D is uncertain. The CDR3 spans 14 residues. The germline V gene has CDR1 LGHNA and CDR2 YNFKEQ. The CDR3 reads CANSQDTTDGELFF. The CDR3, as DNA: TGTGCCAACAGCCAAGACACCACGGACGGGGAGCTGTTTTTT.

Written as DNA, the CDR3 is TGTGCCAGCAGCTTGGGCGGATACTCCTATAATTCACCCCTCCACTTT. Translating gives CASSLGGYSYNSPLHF. This sequence joins TRBV5-4 and TRBJ1-6; D ambiguous. CDR3 length: 16 amino acids. CDR1 is SGHNT, CDR2 YYREEE, per germline (reference sequence). Trimming stripped 0 bases from V and 0 bases from J, with 7 bases between.

This clonotype was observed once. One base away lies a much larger clone, so this may be a sequencing read error. The rearrangement joins TRBV4-1 to TRBJ2-3; no definite D call. CDR3 length: 13 residues. In germline, CDR1 is MGHRA, CDR2 YSYEKL. In DNA, the CDR3 is TGCGCCAGCAGACAAGACCCAATGGATACGCAGTATTTT. It encodes CASRQDPMDTQYF.

This clonotype was picked up one time. The CDR3, as DNA: TGTGCCAGCAGCTTGGCCGATTTGAGAACCTACGAGCAGTACTTC. Translation: CASSLADLRTYEQYF. The chain is built from TRBV5-5 and TRBJ2-7; D is unclear. Germline V lookup: CDR1 SGHKS, CDR2 YYEKEE (reference sequence). The ends were cut back, 0 bases at V and 2 bases at J, with 12 bases in the middle. CDR3 size: 15 residues. Together with reference TRBV5-5 and TRBJ2-7, the CDR3 gives the full variable domain: DAGVTQSPTHLIKTRGQQVTLRCSPISGHKSVSWYQQVLGQGPQFIFQYYEKEERGRGNFPDRFSARQFPNYSSELNVNALLLGDSALYLCASSLADLRTYEQYFGPGTRLTVT.